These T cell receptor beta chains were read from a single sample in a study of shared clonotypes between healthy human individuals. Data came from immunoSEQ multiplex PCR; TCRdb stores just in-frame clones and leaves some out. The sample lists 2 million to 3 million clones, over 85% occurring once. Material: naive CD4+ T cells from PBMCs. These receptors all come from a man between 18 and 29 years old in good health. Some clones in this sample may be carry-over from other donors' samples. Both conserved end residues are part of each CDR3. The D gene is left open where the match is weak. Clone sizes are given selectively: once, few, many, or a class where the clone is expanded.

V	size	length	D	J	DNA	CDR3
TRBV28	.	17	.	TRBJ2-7	TGTGCCAGCAGTTTGCTGGCGGGGAATATCATGTACGAAAAGCAGTACTTC	CASSLLAGNIMYEKQYF
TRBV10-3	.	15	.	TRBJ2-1	TGTGCCATCAGTGAGGGGGGACCCCATGGGGATGAGCAGTTCTTC	CAISEGGPHGDEQFF
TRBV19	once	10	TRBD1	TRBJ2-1	TGTGCCACCAGGGGGAAAGAGCAGTTCTTC	CATRGKEQFF
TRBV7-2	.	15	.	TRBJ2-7	TGTGCCAGCAGCGGGCTCGGGGGTACCGGAGACGAGCAGTACTTC	CASSGLGGTGDEQYF
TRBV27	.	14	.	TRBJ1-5	TGTGCCAGCAGTTTACGCGTCTCGGATCAGCCCCAGCATTTT	CASSLRVSDQPQHF
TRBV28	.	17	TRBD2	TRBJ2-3	TGTGCCAGCAGTTTTCGGCGGGGGGCTTCTAGCACAGATACGCAGTATTTT	CASSFRRGASSTDTQYF
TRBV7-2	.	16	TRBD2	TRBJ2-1	TGTGCCAGCAGCTTAGAAAGCGCGGGAGGGTACAATGAGCAGTTCTTC	CASSLESAGGYNEQFF
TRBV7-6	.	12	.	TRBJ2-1	TGTGCCAGCAGCGACCCCTACAATGAGCAGTTCTTC	CASSDPYNEQFF
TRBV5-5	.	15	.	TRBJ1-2	TGTGCCAGCAGCCCGGGTAGGGCAGCGCACTATGGCTACACCTTC	CASSPGRAAHYGYTF
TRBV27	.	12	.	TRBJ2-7	TGTGCCAGCAGTCCACATACCTACGAGCAGTACTTC	CASSPHTYEQYF
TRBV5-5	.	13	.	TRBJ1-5	TGTGCCAGCAGTCTCTATAGCAATCAGCCCCAGCATTTT	CASSLYSNQPQHF
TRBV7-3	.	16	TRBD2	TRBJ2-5	TGTGCCAGCAGCTTAATGACGGGAGGGAGTGGAGAGACCCAGTACTTC	CASSLMTGGSGETQYF
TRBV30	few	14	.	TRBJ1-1	TGTGCCTGGAGTGACGGACAACTGAACACTGAAGCTTTCTTT	CAWSDGQLNTEAFF
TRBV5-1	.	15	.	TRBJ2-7	TGCGCCAGCAGCTTGACTAGGGTTCCCTACTACGAGCAGTACTTC	CASSLTRVPYYEQYF
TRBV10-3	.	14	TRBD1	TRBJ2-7	TGTGCCATTGGTACGGGACAGGGGATTACCGAGCAGTACTTC	CAIGTGQGITEQYF
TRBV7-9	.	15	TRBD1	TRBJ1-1	TGTGCCAGCAGCTCTTCAGGGGGGACGACGCCGGGAGCTTTCTTT	CASSSSGGTTPGAFF
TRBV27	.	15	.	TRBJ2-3	TGTGCCAGCAGTCTCCCTCCGACAGGCCGGGAAACGCAGTATTTT	CASSLPPTGRETQYF
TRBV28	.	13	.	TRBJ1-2	TGTGCCAGCAGTCGGACGTATCACTATGGCTACACCTTC	CASSRTYHYGYTF
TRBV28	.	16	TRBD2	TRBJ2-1	TGTGCCAGCAGTTCATACAGCGGGAGGCACTACAATGAGCAGTTCTTC	CASSSYSGRHYNEQFF
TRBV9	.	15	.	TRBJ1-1	TGTGCCAGCAGCACAGACAGCGAAGGGAACACTGAAGCTTTCTTT	CASSTDSEGNTEAFF
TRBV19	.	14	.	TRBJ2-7	TGTGCCACTTACTTACGGGCAGGGATCGGCGAGCAGTACTTC	CATYLRAGIGEQYF
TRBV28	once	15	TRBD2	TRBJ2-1	TGTGCCAGCAGTCCGACTAGCATGGGTTACAATGAGCAGTTCTTC	CASSPTSMGYNEQFF
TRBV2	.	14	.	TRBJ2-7	TGTGCCAGCAGTCGCGGGATTGGGGCATACGAGCAGTACTTC	CASSRGIGAYEQYF
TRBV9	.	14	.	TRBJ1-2	TGTGCCAGCAGCCCCTGGGGGGCCCTAGGGGGCTACACCTTC	CASSPWGALGGYTF
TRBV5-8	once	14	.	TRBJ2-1	TGTGCCAGCAGCTTGGGCCCAGGGACCAAAAGGGAGTTCTTC	CASSLGPGTKREFF
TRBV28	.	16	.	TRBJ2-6	TGTGCCAGCAGTCCAACAGTCAGCTCTGGGGCCAACGTCCTGACTTTC	CASSPTVSSGANVLTF
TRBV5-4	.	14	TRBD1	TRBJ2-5	TGTGCCAGCAGGGACAGGGGGCTTGGTGAGACCCAGTACTTC	CASRDRGLGETQYF
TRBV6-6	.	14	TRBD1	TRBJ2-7	TGTGCCAGCAGTACCGGACAGGCGGTCTACGAGCAGTACTTC	CASSTGQAVYEQYF
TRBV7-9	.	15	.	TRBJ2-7	TGTGCCAGCAGCTTAGTACAGGGAATGGCCTACGAGCAGTACTTC	CASSLVQGMAYEQYF
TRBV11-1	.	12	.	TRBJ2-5	TGTGCCAGCAGTCCCAGGCACGAGACCCAGTACTTC	CASSPRHETQYF
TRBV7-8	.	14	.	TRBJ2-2	TGTGCCAGCAGCTCGCGGGTCCAAACCGGGGAGCTGTTTTTT	CASSSRVQTGELFF
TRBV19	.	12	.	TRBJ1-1	TGTGCCAGTAGTACCTATGACGGGGCTTCTTTCTTT	CASSTYDGASFF
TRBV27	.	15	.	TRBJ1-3	TGTGCCAGCAGTTCCCTGCCACTAGGTGGAAACACCATATATTTT	CASSSLPLGGNTIYF
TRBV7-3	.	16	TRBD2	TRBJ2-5	TGTGCCAGCAGCTCCGGACTAGCGGGAGGAGGGGAGACCCAGTACTTC	CASSSGLAGGGETQYF
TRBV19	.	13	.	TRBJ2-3	TGTGCCAGTAGTATCCAATTCACAGATACGCAGTATTTT	CASSIQFTDTQYF
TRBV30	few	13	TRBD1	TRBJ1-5	TGTGCCTGGAGGAGTGCCAGGGGGCAGCCCCAGCATTTT	CAWRSARGQPQHF
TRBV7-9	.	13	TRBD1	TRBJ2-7	TGTGCCAGCAGCTTAAACAGGGGAAACGAGCAGTACTTC	CASSLNRGNEQYF
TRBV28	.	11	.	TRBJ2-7	TGTGCCAGCGAGGCCGGTTACGAGCAGTACTTC	CASEAGYEQYF
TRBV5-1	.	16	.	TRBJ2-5	TGCGCCAGCAGCTTGGCCCTTACGACAGCTCAAGAGACCCAGTACTTC	CASSLALTTAQETQYF
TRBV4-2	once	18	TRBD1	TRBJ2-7	TGTGCCAGCAGCCAAGGGAGCCGTCCGGACAGGGGGCGATACGAGCAGTACTTC	CASSQGSRPDRGRYEQYF
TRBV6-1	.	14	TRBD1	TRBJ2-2	TGTGCCAGCAGGCCGACAGGGGCGAACGGGGAGCTGTTTTTT	CASRPTGANGELFF
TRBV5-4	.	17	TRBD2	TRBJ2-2	TGTGCCAGCAGACGGGGACTAGGATCACCCAACACCGGGGAGCTGTTTTTT	CASRRGLGSPNTGELFF
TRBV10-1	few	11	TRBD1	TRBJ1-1	TGCGCCAGCATGCAGGGGGAGAAAGCTTTCTTT	CASMQGEKAFF
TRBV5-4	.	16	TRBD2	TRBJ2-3	TGTGCCAGCAGCGCTGACGGACCGGGAGGGCCCCATACGCAGTATTTT	CASSADGPGGPHTQYF
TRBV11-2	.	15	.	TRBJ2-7	TGTGCCAGCAGCTTTTCCGGGACTCTTCGCTACGAGCAGTACTTC	CASSFSGTLRYEQYF
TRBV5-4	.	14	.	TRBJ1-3	TGTGCCAGCAGCTCCAGGGTTGGTGGAAACACCATATATTTT	CASSSRVGGNTIYF
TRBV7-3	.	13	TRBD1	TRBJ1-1	TGTGCCAGCAGCAAGGACAGGGGAACTGAAGCTTTCTTT	CASSKDRGTEAFF
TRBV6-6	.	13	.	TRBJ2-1	TGTGCCAGCAGTTACACGCCGGGGAATGAGCAGTTCTTC	CASSYTPGNEQFF
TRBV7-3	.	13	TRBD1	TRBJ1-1	TGTGCCAGCAGCTCTGGACAGGGGCAAGAAGCTTTCTTT	CASSSGQGQEAFF
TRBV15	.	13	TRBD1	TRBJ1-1	TGTGCCACCAGCAGGGGGACAGTTCTTGAAGCTTTCTTT	CATSRGTVLEAFF
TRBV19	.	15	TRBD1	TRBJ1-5	TGTGCCAGTAGGAGACAGGGAGGGGGCAATCAGCCCCAGCATTTT	CASRRQGGGNQPQHF
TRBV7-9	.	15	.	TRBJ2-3	TGTGCCAGCTGCAGGGCTGCAGGTGAGGCAGATACGCAGTATTTT	CASCRAAGEADTQYF
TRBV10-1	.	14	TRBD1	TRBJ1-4	TGCGCCAGCAGTTTCGGGACAGGGGATGAAAAACTGTTTTTT	CASSFGTGDEKLFF
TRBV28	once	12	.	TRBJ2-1	TGTGCCAGCAGTACCCAAACGGGGCGGGGGTTCTTC	CASSTQTGRGFF
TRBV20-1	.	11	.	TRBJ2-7	TGCAGTGCTAGGGCAGCCTACGAGCAGTACTTC	CSARAAYEQYF
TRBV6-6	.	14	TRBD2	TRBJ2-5	TGTGCCAGCAGCCGGGACTATATCAGGGAGACCCAGTACTTC	CASSRDYIRETQYF
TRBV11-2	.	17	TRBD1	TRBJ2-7	TGTGCCAGCAGCCCATACAACCGGGACAGGGCGTACTACGAGCAGTACTTC	CASSPYNRDRAYYEQYF
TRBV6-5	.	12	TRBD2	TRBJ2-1	TGTGCCAGCAGTTGGGGGGGAGTAGAGCAGTTCTTC	CASSWGGVEQFF